The rows below give T cell receptor beta chains drawn from one sample of a study of cytomegalovirus exposure and HLA in healthy donors. Sequencing was performed with immunoSEQ multiplex PCR; in TCRdb, only in-frame clones are kept and a portion is missing. The sample shows around 200,000 clones, 80% to 90% of them seen only once. Sequenced material: PBMCs. The receptors originated from a woman aged 18-29 years in good health and CMV-seronegative. CDR3s include the opening cysteine and the closing phenylalanine or tryptophan. A D gene is named only where the DNA matches it firmly.

.	TRBV11-3	TRBJ2-7	CASSLDAYLYEQYF
.	TRBV11-1	TRBJ2-7	CASSLAKAQGYEQYF
TRBD1	TRBV7-2	TRBJ1-5	CASSPYKTGSNQPQHF
.	TRBV29-1	TRBJ1-1	CSVAPGHKNTEAFF
.	TRBV4-3	TRBJ2-3	CASSQDSYGVTDTQYF
.	TRBV5-1	TRBJ1-3	CASSFWAGNTIYF
TRBD2	TRBV7-2	TRBJ2-7	CASSLGLAGLSYEQYF
.	TRBV4-1	TRBJ1-5	CASSQEDSFNQPQHF
TRBD1	TRBV7-2	TRBJ2-4	CASSPAGTGAKNIQYF
.	TRBV7-2	TRBJ1-2	CASSTAGANYGYTF
TRBD1	TRBV25-1	TRBJ2-7	CASSEYSGTGDHEQYF
TRBD1	TRBV4-3	TRBJ1-2	CASRLDRREGYTF
TRBD1	TRBV5-4	TRBJ1-3	CASSSTGAGNTIYF
.	TRBV27	TRBJ2-7	CASSPAGTLRSYEQYF
.	TRBV19	TRBJ1-2	CASSEGWGYTF
.	TRBV6-6	TRBJ2-7	CASSDGQPYEQYF
TRBD1	TRBV4-2	TRBJ1-5	CASSRTGQEQAGNQPQHF
TRBD1	TRBV7-9	TRBJ1-1	CASSLEGGAVTEAFF
.	TRBV6-5	TRBJ1-2	CASSPGGRASGYTF
TRBD2	TRBV7-6	TRBJ2-5	CASSLVAAGGPRETQYF
.	TRBV4-1	.	CASSQRTFQNEQYF
.	TRBV7-9	TRBJ1-5	CASSLGGGQLQHF
.	TRBV6-5	TRBJ2-3	CASSQSGTGTDTQYF
TRBD1	TRBV18	TRBJ2-2	CASSPRQGTTGELFF
TRBD1	TRBV2	TRBJ2-6	CASGRDSRLSGANVLTF